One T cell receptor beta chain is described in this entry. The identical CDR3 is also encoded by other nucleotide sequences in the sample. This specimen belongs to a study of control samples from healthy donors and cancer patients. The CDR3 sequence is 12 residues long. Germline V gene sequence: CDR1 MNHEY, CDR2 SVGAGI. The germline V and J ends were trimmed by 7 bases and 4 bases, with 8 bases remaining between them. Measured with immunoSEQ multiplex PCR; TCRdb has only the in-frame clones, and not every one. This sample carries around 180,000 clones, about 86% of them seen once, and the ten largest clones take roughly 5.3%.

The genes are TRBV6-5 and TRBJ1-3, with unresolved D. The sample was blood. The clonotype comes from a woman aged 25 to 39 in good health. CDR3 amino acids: CASTGSGNTIYF. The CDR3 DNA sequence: TGTGCCAGCACGGGGTCCGGAAACACCATATATTTT.